The table lists the clone carrying this T cell receptor beta chain with a few counts. The antigen remains undetermined. The length of the CDR3 is 14 residues. Germline CDR1 SGHTA, CDR2 FQGTGA. J lost 1 base, V lost 3 bases, and 1 base had no gene match. This specimen belongs to a study of T-cell reconstitution after alpha-beta-depleted transplantation in children. Overall study findings and caveats: Reportedly, alpha-beta T cells present about two months post-transplant originated from several hundred expanded clones of graft origin. T-cell numbers and diversity, one year after transplant, stemmed largely from T cells that were newly produced.

Unique molecular identifiers were used to barcode this TCRbeta library. One entry per CDR3 protein results from TCRdb running MiXCR on the PCR reads. The profile covers about 210,000 distinct CDR3 sequences, with roughly a sixth appearing a single time and around two fifths taken by the ten largest. The chain joins TRBV7-3 to TRBJ2-3; TRBD2 aligns across 7 bases. The sequence was collected from a male patient between 2 and 10 years old who had a stem cell transplant for acute lymphoblastic leukemia, so the T cells may come from the graft donor. This material consisted of PBMCs, mostly from graft donor cells, taken 360 days after TCRalphabeta/CD19-depleted stem cell transplant. DNA of the CDR3: TGTGCCAGCAGCTTCCGGGGGGGCACAGATACGCAGTATTTT. Its translation: CASSFRGGTDTQYF.